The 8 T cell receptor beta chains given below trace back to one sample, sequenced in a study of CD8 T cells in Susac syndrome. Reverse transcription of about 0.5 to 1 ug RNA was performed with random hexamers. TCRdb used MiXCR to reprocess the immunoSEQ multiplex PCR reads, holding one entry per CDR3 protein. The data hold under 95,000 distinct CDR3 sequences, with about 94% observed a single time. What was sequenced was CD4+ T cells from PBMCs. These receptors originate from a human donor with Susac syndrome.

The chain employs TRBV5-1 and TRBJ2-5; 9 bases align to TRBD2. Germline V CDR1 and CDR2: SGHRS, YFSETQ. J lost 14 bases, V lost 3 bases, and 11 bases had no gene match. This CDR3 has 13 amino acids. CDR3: CASSSLTSGEPYF. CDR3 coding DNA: TGCGCCAGCAGCTCCCTGACTAGCGGAGAACCCTACTTC. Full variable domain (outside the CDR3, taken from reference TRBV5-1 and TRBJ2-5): KAGVTQTPRYLIKTRGQQVTLSCSPISGHRSVSWYQQTPGQGLQFLFEYFSETQRNKGNFPGRFSGRQFSNSRSEMNVSTLELGDSALYLCASSSLTSGEPYFGPGTRLLVL.

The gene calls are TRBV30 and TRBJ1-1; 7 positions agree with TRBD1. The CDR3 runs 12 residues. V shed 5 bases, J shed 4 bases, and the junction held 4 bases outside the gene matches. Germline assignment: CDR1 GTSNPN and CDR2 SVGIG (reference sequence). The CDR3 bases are TGTGCCTGGGGAGACAGGGCCACTGAAGCTTTCTTT. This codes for CAWGDRATEAFF.

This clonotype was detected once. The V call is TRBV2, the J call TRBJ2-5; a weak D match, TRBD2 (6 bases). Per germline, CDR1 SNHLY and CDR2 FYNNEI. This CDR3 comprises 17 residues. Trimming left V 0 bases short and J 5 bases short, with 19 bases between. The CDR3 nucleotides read TGTGCCAGCAGTGAAGCGCTTCGGCGCGGGGTGGTGGAGACCCAGTACTTC. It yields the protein CASSEALRRGVVETQYF.

CDR3 bases: TGTGCCAGCAGAACTAGACCGGAGACCCAGTACTTC. It is translated as CASRTRPETQYF. The V gene is TRBV6-2 or TRBV6-3, the J gene TRBJ2-5, with D perhaps matching TRBD2 (5 bases). Germline V lookup: CDR1 MNHEY, CDR2 SVGEGT. With 6 bases removed from V and 5 bases from J, the gap between germline ends came to 10 bases. This CDR3 is built from 12 residues.

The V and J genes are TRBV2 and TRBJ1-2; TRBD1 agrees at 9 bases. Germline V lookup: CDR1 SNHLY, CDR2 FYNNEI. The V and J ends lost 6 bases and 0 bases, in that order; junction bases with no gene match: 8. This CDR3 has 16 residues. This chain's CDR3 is CASRAPGQGTNYGYTF. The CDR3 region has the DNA TGTGCCAGCAGAGCTCCGGGACAGGGCACTAACTATGGCTACACCTTC.

The CDR3 protein is CAWSPYGTGELFF. In DNA, the CDR3 is TGTGCCTGGAGTCCCTATGGGACCGGGGAGCTGTTTTTT. This sequence joins TRBV30 and TRBJ2-2; D unresolved. The CDR3 totals 13 residues. Germline lookup yields CDR1 GTSNPN and CDR2 SVGIG (reference sequence). Between the trimmed V and J ends, which lost 2 bases and 5 bases, there was a span of 9 bases.

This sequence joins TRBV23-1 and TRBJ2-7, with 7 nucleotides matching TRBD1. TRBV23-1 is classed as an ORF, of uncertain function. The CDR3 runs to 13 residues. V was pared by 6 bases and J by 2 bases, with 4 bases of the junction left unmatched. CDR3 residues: CASRPGTAYEQYF. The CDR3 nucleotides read TGCGCCAGCAGACCAGGGACAGCCTACGAGCAGTACTTC.

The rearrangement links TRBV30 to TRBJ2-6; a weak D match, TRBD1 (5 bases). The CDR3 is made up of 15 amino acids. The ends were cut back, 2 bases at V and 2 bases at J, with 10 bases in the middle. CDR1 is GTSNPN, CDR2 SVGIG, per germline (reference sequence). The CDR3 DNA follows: TGTGCCTGGAGTACCAGGGTTGCTGGGGCCAACGTCCTGACTTTC. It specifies CAWSTRVAGANVLTF.